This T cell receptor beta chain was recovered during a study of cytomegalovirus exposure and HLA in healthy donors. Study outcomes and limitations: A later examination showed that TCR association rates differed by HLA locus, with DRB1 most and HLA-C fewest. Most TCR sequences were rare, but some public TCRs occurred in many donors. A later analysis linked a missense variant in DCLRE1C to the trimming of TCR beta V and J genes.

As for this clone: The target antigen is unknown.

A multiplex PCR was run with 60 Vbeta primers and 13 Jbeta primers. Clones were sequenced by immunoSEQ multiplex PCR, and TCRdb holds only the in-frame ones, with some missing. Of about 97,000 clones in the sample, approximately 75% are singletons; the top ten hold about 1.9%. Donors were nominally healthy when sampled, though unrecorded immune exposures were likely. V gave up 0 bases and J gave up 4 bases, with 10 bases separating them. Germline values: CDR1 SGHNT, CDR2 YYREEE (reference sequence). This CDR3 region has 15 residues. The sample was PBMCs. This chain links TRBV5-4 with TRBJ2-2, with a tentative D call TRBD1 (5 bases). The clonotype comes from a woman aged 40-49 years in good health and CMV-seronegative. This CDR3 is CASSLGQGGTGELFF. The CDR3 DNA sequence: TGTGCCAGCAGCTTGGGGCAGGGCGGCACCGGGGAGCTGTTTTTT.